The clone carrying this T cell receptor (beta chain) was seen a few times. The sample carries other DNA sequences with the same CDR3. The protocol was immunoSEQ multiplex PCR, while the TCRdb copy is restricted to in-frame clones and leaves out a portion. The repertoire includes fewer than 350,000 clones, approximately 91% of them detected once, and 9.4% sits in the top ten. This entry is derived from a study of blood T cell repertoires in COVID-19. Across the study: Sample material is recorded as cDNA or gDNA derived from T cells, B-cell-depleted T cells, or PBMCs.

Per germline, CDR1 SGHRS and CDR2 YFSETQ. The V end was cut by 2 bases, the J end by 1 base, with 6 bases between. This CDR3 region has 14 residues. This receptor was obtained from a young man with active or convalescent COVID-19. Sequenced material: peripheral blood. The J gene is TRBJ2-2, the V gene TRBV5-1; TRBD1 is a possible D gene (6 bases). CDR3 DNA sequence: TGCGCCAGCAGCTTACAGGGGAACACCGGGGAGCTGTTTTTT. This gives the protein CASSLQGNTGELFF.